Sequencing of this TCR beta chain was carried out in a study of cytomegalovirus exposure and HLA in healthy donors (dated by TCRdb to about 2017). Describing the broader study: An earlier analysis of roughly 500 of the donors reported under 300 Gb of sequence data and around 110 million unique TCR beta sequences obtained from about 170 million T cells. In the later analysis, no new phenotypic data were used to find candidate immune exposures; instead, reliance was placed on TCR beta sequences and their occurrence across donors. In a later analysis, previously published TCR beta repertoires from 550 to 700 donors were re-analyzed and high-resolution HLA genotyping was added so that TCR occurrence patterns could be studied. In an earlier analysis of a few hundred of the donors, high-throughput TCR beta sequencing was used to judge whether each TCR beta V gene segment behaved as functional or pseudogenic. Class I and class II HLA loci were covered by the typing at four-digit resolution. The study combined high-throughput TCR immunosequencing, statistical association of individual TCRs with disease status, and machine learning to predict cytomegalovirus infection status. Among under 450 genotyped donors of the cohort, an average of approximately 230,000 unique TCR beta nucleotide sequences were sequenced per donor, roughly 18% of them non-productive. The study profiled the T cell repertoires of about 640 subjects by immunosequencing and related them to cytomegalovirus serostatus. Several DR-DQ haplotypes were treated as single units for association and clustering because of strong linkage in the cohort. Alongside the repertoire data, information on donor age, sex, ethnicity and CMV serostatus was compiled. Genome-wide SNP genotypes for about three fifths of the 666 donors were used in a later genetic analysis, which treated that subset as a discovery cohort. Along with the approximately 670-subject first cohort, a separate validation cohort of some 130 different subjects was used. The aim of the study was to test whether cataloging public T cell receptors could identify signatures of past pathogen exposure. Roughly 300 gigabases of sequencing data and 70 million to 85 million unique TCR sequences were included in an early release covering roughly 700 HLA-typed donors. All discovery cohort repertoires had been generated on a single sequencing platform. The number of donors typed differed by locus, with about 629-630 for A, B, C, DRB1 and DQB1, about 500 for DQA1, under 610 for DPA1, and 472 for DPB1. Of the 350 to 400 genotyped donors, about 80% fell in the genetic ancestry cluster associated with self-reported Caucasian donors. On the study overall, not on this receptor specifically: Across donors, most TCR sequences were observed very rarely, whereas some public TCRs were present in many individuals. Assigning TCR associations to individual alleles was difficult when HLA alleles, especially DR and DQ, strongly co-occurred. In an earlier analysis of around 600 of the donors, most TCR beta V segments were observed in productive rearrangements about 87% or about 30% of the time, broadly matching IMGT annotations. This cohort had only TCR beta chains sequenced, and the lack of alpha or paired-chain data limited which features could be detected. The study listed over 150 TCR beta chains as associated with cytomegalovirus. In vitro tests confirmed that three of the cytomegalovirus-associated TCR beta chains recognize cytomegalovirus antigens. In a later analysis, several top co-occurrence clusters were reported to appear linked to parvovirus B19, influenza, CMV and Epstein-Barr virus. Some IMGT-functional V segments, including TRBV6-2 and TRBV6-3, could not be told apart with the 87-base-pair reads, so those segments were excluded. At a false discovery rate of 0.05, a later analysis linked 15,000 to 20,000 TCR beta sequences to specific HLA alleles. V-gene and J-gene trimming of TCR beta chains was associated with a missense DCLRE1C variant in a later genetic analysis, and the association was replicated in an independent cohort. According to a later analysis, TCR association rates differed among HLA loci, with DRB1 alleles showing the most associated TCRs and HLA-C alleles showing the fewest. Roughly uniform sequencing depth across donors was assumed in presence/absence analyses, although this assumption may not hold. In both the original and validation cohorts, the classifier was reported to diagnose cytomegalovirus status with high specificity and sensitivity. Linkage disequilibrium might explain the correlated functional status among segregating V segments, but an unknown experimental factor could not be excluded. According to the authors, the approach could potentially be generalized to other disease states and immunological phenotypes. Because counts were too low, more than 15 rarely observed V segments, including chromosome 9 orphons, were left out of the earlier analysis of 500 to 650 of the donors. A further reported finding was that TCR beta sequences accurately predicted the HLA-A and HLA-B alleles for most subjects in the first cohort. CMV serostatus was the only immune exposure information available for the cohort. The sequencing pipeline was judged likely to have produced a cluster of highly shared sequence variants as a technical artifact. HLA typing was unavailable for some donors at each locus, so association tests used only the typed subset. A later analysis found that HLA-associated TCR beta chains were more clonally expanded and had lower generation probabilities than equally common non-associated chains. According to a later genetic analysis, donors in an Asian-associated ancestry cluster had fewer N-insertions in productive TCRs than the roughly 670-donor mean. According to a later analysis, most CMV-associated TCR beta chains appeared to be HLA-restricted, and the HLA associations seemed to be driven largely by CMV exposure.

Library preparation employed the immunoSEQ multiplex PCR assay. A mixture of 60 forward primers for TCR Vbeta segments and 13 reverse primers for TCR Jbeta segments was used in the multiplex PCR. A multiplex PCR assay on genomic DNA amplified the CDR3 region of rearranged TCR beta genes. On the Illumina HiSeq System, the amplified TCR beta libraries were sequenced as 87-base-pair reads. Concerning the study's data processing: A later analysis tallied 75 million to 95 million unique TCR beta chains across the 610 or so repertoires, and about 12 million of those chains were shared by two or more donors. A nearest-neighbor algorithm error-corrected the raw reads and collapsed the reads into unique sequences, merging closely related sequences to remove PCR and sequencing errors. CDR3 sequences were aligned to IMGT reference sequences to assign V, D and J gene segments. Each retained sequence needed at least a six-nucleotide match to both a V gene segment and a J gene segment. A rearrangement counted as productive if the CDR3 had no stop codons and remained in frame with V and J, and every other rearrangement counted as non-productive. Following IMGT convention, CDR3 was defined as the stretch from the second conserved V-encoded cysteine up to the conserved J-encoded phenylalanine. In an earlier analysis of more than 550 of the donors, sequences lacking an unambiguous match to a single V gene segment were excluded. An earlier analysis of several hundred of the donors called V segments functional above 56.7% productive rearrangements and segregating when the between-donor standard deviation exceeded 5%. A statistical classification framework was built for diagnosing cytomegalovirus status from the catalog of TCR beta chain sequences. A later analysis assigned V and J genes by comparing TCR nucleotide sequences with IMGT/GENE-DB human TR gene sequences. The TCRdist pipeline was used in a later analysis to assign CDR3 sequences and most-parsimonious VDJ recombination scenarios. In a later analysis, each TCR beta chain was defined by its CDR3 amino acid sequence together with its V-gene family, and reads lacking a unique V-gene family were excluded. In a later analysis, some 600 highly shared, low-generation-probability nucleotide sequences were removed to address suspected cross-contamination and a sequencing artifact. For each public chain, a later analysis derived a clonal expansion index from normalized ranks of inferred template counts within each repertoire. A later analysis computed generation probabilities with a VDJ recombination model fitted to out-of-frame rearrangements, and checked the results against IGoR. In a later analysis, hypergeometric tests were used to score TCR-TCR, TCR-HLA and TCR-CMV co-occurrence, with a repertoire-size bias correction applied to TCR pairs. To estimate false discovery rates, a later analysis permuted the HLA or CMV assignments 20 times. In a later analysis, co-occurring TCRs were grouped using DBSCAN, and TCRdist sequence similarity was added for clustering within HLA-allele-positive subsets. Co-occurrence clustering excluded repertoires with fewer than 30,000 or more than 120,000 public chains, plus five with anomalous nucleotide sharing. The table was pulled from immuneACCESS by TCRdb, which kept in-frame rearrangements only. Such tables lose some clones; where checked, under half of the loss comes from unresolved V genes, and the rest has no known cause. For V, J and clone size, that table is used; D and trimming come from the DNA. This sample has about 98,000 clones in its table, and roughly 76% of those were observed once. The top ten constitute 1.2% of the sample.

As regards this clone: The specificity of this receptor is unknown. The record has no base qualities; no much larger clone is one base away.

CDR1 MDHEN and CDR2 SYDVKM are derived from the germline V gene. The CDR3 spans 15 residues, from the cysteine through the phenylalanine. Just CDR3 DNA is preserved here, 45 bases in frame from base 1. The germline ends are 9 bases apart after V is trimmed by 4 bases and J by 0 bases. The cohort consisted of 650 to 700 healthy bone marrow donors. Cohort members were all nominally healthy when sampled, although unrecorded immune exposures were likely present. The donor tested CMV seronegative, placing the donor among the 350 to 400 seronegative members of the cohort. Each donor provided a peripheral blood sample, and peripheral blood mononuclear cells were used for TCR beta sequencing. Genomic DNA was extracted from the blood cell samples with the Qiagen DNeasy Blood Extraction Kit.

This sequence uses TRBV28 and TRBJ2-2; the D gene is possibly TRBD2, with 6 bases matching. The sample comprised PBMCs. The source is a female donor in good health and CMV-seronegative. The CDR3 region has the sequence CASSSAGPNTGELFF. DNA sequence: TGTGCCAGCAGTTCGGCGGGACCGAACACCGGGGAGCTGTTTTTT.